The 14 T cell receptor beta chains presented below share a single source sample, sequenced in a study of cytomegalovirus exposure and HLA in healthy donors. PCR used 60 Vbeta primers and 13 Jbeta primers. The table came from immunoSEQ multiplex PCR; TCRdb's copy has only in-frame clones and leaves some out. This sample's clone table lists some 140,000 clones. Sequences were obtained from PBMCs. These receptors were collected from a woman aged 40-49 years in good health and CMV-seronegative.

The CDR3 DNA reads as TGTGCCAGCAGCTATTCGGGGTACGAGCAGTACTTC. Amino acid sequence: CASSYSGYEQYF. The chain is built from TRBV7-9 and TRBJ2-5, with a possible D match to TRBD2 (5 bases). The closer fit of TRBJ2-7 to the DNA end suggests the J call may be wrong. From germline, CDR1 is SEHNR and CDR2 FQNEAQ (reference sequence). This CDR3 comprises 12 residues.

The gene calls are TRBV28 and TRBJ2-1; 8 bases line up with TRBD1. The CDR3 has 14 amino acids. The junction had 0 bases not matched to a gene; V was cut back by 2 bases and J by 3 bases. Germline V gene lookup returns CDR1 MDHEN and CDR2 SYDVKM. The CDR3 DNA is TGTGCCAGCAGTTTAGGGACAGGCTACAATGAGCAGTTCTTC. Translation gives CASSLGTGYNEQFF.

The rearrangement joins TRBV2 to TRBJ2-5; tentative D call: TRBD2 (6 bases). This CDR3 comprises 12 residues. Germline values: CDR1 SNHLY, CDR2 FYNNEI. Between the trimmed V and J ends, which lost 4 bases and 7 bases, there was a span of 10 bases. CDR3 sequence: CASSVVSGTQYF. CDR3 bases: TGTGCCAGCAGTGTAGTTAGCGGGACCCAGTACTTC.

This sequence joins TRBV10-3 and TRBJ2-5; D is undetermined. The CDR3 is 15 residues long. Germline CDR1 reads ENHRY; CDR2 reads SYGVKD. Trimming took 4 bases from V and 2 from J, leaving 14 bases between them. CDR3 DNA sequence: TGTGCCATCAGTGGTTCGACTGGCCCTCAAGAGACCCAGTACTTC. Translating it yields CAISGSTGPQETQYF.

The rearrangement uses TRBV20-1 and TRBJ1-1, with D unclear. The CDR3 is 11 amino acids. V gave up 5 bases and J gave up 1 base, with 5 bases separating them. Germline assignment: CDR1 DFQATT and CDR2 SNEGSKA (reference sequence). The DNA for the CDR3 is TGCAGTGCTGTTAAGAACACTGAAGCTTTCTTT. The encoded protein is CSAVKNTEAFF.

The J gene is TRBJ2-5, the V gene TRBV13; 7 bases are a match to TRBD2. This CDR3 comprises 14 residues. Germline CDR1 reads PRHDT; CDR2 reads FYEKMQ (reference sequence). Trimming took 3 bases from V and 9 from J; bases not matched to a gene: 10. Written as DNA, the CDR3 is TGTGCCAGCAGCTTGCGACTAGCTCCGGAGGCCCAGTACTTC. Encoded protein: CASSLRLAPEAQYF.

CDR3: CASSLEPQGNTEAFF. The CDR3 nucleotides read TGTGCCAGCAGCTTGGAACCGCAGGGTAACACTGAAGCTTTCTTT. This chain links TRBV7-9 with TRBJ1-1; tentative D call: TRBD1 (5 bases). The CDR3 length is 15 residues. Trimming removed 3 bases from V and 2 bases from J, with 13 bases in between. Germline V CDR1 and CDR2: SEHNR, FQNEAQ (reference sequence).

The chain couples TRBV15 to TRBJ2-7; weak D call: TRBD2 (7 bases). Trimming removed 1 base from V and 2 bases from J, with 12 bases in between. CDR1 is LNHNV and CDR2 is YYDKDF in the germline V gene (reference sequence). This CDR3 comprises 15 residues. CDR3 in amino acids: CATSRVGRGTYEQYV. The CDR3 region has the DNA TGTGCCACCAGCAGAGTGGGGAGGGGGACCTACGAGCAGTACGTC.

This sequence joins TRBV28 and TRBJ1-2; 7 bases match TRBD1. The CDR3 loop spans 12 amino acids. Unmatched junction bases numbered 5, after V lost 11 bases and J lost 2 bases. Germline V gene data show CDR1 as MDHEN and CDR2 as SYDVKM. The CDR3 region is CAGQGQNYGYTF. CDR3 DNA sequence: TGTGCCGGCCAGGGACAGAACTATGGCTACACCTTC.

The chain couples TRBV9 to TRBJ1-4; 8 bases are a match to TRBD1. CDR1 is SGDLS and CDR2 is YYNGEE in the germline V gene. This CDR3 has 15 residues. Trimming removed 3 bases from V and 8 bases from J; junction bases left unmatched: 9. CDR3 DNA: TGTGCCAGCAGCGAGACGACAGGGGTTCGGGAAAAACTGTTTTTT. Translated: CASSETTGVREKLFF.

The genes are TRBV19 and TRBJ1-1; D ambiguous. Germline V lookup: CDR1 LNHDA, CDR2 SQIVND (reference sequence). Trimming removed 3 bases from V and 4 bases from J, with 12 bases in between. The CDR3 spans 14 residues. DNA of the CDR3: TGTGCCAGTAGTATCGGCGGGGTACTCACTGAAGCTTTCTTT. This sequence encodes CASSIGGVLTEAFF.

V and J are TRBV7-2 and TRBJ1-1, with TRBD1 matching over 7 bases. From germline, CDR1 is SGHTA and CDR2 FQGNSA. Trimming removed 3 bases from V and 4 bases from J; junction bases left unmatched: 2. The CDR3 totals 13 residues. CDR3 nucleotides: TGTGCCAGCAGCTTTACAGGGGCCACTGAAGCTTTCTTT. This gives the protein CASSFTGATEAFF.

CDR3 DNA: TGTGCCAGCAGTCCACCGGGACAGCCTTCTTATGGCTACACCTTC. As protein: CASSPPGQPSYGYTF. The chain combines TRBV28 with TRBJ1-2, with 7 nucleotides matching TRBD1. The CDR3 length is 15 residues. Per the germline V gene, CDR1 is MDHEN and CDR2 is SYDVKM. Unmatched junction bases numbered 11, after V lost 5 bases and J lost 5 bases.

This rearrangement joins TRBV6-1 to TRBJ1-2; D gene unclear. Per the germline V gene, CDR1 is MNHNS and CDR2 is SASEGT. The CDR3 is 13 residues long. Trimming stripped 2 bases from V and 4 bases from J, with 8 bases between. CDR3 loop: CASSENNLYGYTF. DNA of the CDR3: TGTGCCAGCAGTGAAAACAACCTCTATGGCTACACCTTC.